The T cell receptor (beta chain) under discussion was sequenced for a study of OX40 agonist ivuxolimab in advanced cancers. Using immunoSEQ multiplex PCR, the repertoire was profiled, and TCRdb retains in-frame clones only, with some absent. The sample has approximately 76,000 clones; 70% to 90% are singletons. CDR3 size: 16 residues. Trimming cost V 4 bases and J 1 base; bases outside gene matches: 8. The germline V gene encodes CDR1 LNHDA and CDR2 SQIVND (reference sequence). The receptor's source is an adult with an advanced solid tumor such as melanoma, head and neck, liver or kidney cancer. This sample comprised CD4+ or CD8+ T cells sorted from blood, obtained in a trial of the OX40 agonist ivuxolimab. The chain has TRBV19 and TRBJ2-3; 7 bases are a match to TRBD1. The CDR3 is CASSKWRDRGTDTQYF. For the CDR3, the DNA is TGTGCCAGTAGTAAATGGCGCGACAGGGGCACAGATACGCAGTATTTT.